The clone carrying this T cell receptor (beta chain) is large (0.1 to 1%) by share. The CDR3 length is 15 residues. J gave up 6 bases and V 2 bases, and 7 bases lay outside the gene matches. Germline loops: CDR1 SGHTA, CDR2 FQGNSA. This sample was taken from a study of CD8 T cells in ankylosing spondylitis. MiXCR was run by TCRdb on the 5' RACE reads, yielding one entry per CDR3 protein. The table shows some 140,000 distinct CDR3 sequences, with more than 7% occurring only once. Specimen: synovial fluid, either unsorted or a sorted T cell fraction (not recorded which). The TCR was taken from a male donor with ankylosing spondylitis. This chain links TRBV7-2 with TRBJ1-5; 7 bases agree with TRBD1. The CDR3 bases are TGTGCCAGCAGCTTAAGACAGGGCGCCGGTCAGCCCCAGCATTTT. Translation: CASSLRQGAGQPQHF.